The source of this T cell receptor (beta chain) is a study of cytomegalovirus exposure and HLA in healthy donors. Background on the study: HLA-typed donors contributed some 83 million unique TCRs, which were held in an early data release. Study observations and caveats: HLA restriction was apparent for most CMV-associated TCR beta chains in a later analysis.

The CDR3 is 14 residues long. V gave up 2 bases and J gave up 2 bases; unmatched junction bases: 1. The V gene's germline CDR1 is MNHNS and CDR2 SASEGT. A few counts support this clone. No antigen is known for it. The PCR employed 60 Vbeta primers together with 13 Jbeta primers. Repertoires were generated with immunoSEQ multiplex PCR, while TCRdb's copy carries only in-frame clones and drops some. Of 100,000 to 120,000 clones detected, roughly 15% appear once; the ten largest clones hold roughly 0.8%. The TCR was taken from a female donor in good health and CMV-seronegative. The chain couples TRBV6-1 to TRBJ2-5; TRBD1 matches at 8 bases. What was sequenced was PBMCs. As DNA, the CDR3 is TGTGCCAGCAGTGAAACAGGGGGGCAAGAGACCCAGTACTTC. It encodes CASSETGGQETQYF.